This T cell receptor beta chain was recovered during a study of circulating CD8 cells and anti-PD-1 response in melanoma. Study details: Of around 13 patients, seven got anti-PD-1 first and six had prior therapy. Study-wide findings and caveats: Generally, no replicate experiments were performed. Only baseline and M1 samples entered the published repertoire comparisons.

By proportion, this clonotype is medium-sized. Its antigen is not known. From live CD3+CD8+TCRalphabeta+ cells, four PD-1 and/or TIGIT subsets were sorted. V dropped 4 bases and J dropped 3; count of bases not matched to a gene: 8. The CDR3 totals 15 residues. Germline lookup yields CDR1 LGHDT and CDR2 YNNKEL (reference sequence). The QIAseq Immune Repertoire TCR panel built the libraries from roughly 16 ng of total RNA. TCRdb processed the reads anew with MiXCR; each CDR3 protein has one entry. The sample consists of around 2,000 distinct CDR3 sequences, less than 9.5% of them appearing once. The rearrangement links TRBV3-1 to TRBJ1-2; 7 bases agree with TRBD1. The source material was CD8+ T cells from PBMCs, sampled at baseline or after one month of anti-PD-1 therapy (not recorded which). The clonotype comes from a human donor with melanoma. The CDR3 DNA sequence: TGTGCCAGCAGCCCCCTAGGGGGCTTACACTATGGCTACACCTTC. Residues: CASSPLGGLHYGYTF.